These 19 T cell receptor beta chains came from one sample sequenced in a study of CD8 T cells in ankylosing spondylitis. Findings and limits, study-wide: Made up of roughly 8 highly homologous variants, a TCR beta motif appeared characteristic of ankylosing spondylitis blood.

No cognate antigen is known for these TCRs. TCRdb ran MiXCR on the 5' RACE reads and lists one entry per CDR3 protein. The repertoire consists of more than 600,000 distinct CDR3 sequences, with roughly 19% occurring once and the leading ten covering around a fifth. The sample comprised blood, either unsorted or a sorted T cell fraction (not recorded which). The source of these receptors is a male donor with ankylosing spondylitis.

This chain uses TRBV24-1 with TRBJ2-3; D gene unclear. V lost 12 bases to trimming and J lost 6 bases, with 12 bases between them. Germline V gives CDR1 KGHDR, CDR2 SFDVKD. This CDR3 spans 11 amino acids. The CDR3 here is CAPTPGDTQYF. CDR3 nucleotide sequence: TGTGCCCCCACGCCCGGGGATACGCAGTATTTT.

This clonotype was recorded a few times. CDR3 protein: CASTTSEWNEQFF. The CDR3 DNA is TGTGCCAGTACGACTAGCGAGTGGAATGAGCAGTTCTTC. The chain uses TRBV12-3 or TRBV12-4 and TRBJ2-1; 8 nucleotides agree with TRBD2. The CDR3 contains 13 residues. After removal of 9 bases from V and 7 bases from J, the junction contained 8 bases not matched to a gene.

The J gene is TRBJ1-3, the V gene TRBV7-2; 7 bases line up with TRBD1. The germline gives CDR1 SGHTA, CDR2 FQGNSA. Trimming at V came to 0 bases and at J to 2 bases, leaving 7 bases not matched to a gene. There are 17 residues in the CDR3. CDR3 protein: CASSLAGRGIAGNTIYF. The CDR3 DNA reads as TGTGCCAGCAGCTTAGCGGGCAGGGGGATAGCTGGAAACACCATATATTTT.

In this sample, this clonotype turned up many times. The V call is TRBV7-2, the J call TRBJ2-3, with TRBD2 identical over 8 bases. Germline trimming cut 5 bases from V and 6 bases from J; bases unmatched to any gene: 10. The CDR3 contains 15 residues. The germline V gene encodes CDR1 SGHTA and CDR2 FQGNSA. The CDR3: CASSLGTRSLDTQYF. In DNA form, the CDR3 reads TGTGCCAGCAGCCTCGGGACTAGGTCATTGGATACGCAGTATTTT.

V gene TRBV29-1 combines with J gene TRBJ2-1; D gene uncertain. Trimming removed 4 bases from V and 8 bases from J, with 9 bases in between. This CDR3 is built from 11 residues. Per the germline V gene, CDR1 is SQVTM and CDR2 is ANQGSEA. CDR3 nucleotide sequence: TGCAGCGTTGGTTTAAGAGATGAGCAGTTCTTC. Protein sequence: CSVGLRDEQFF.

This clonotype was picked up a small number of times. This chain connects TRBV9 to TRBJ1-2, with D possibly matching TRBD1 (5 bases). CDR1 is SGDLS, CDR2 YYNGEE, per germline. The length of the CDR3 is 12 residues. V lost 4 bases and J 7 bases, leaving 11 bases between the germline ends. CDR3 sequence: CASSPVGGGYTF. The CDR3 bases are TGTGCCAGCAGCCCGGTGGGGGGTGGCTACACCTTC.

The V and J genes are TRBV20-1 and TRBJ1-1; D is unresolved. The CDR3 runs 13 residues. The V gene lost 5 bases and the J gene lost 2 bases, with 12 bases spanning the gap. Germline assignment: CDR1 DFQATT and CDR2 SNEGSKA (reference sequence). The CDR3 DNA sequence: TGCAGTGCTGGGCCTCAACTAAACACTGAAGCTTTCTTT. This gives the protein CSAGPQLNTEAFF.

This chain links TRBV3-1 with TRBJ2-4; D may match TRBD1 or TRBD2 (7 bases each). V lost 4 bases, J lost 0 bases, and 16 bases lay in between. Germline-derived CDR1 and CDR2 are LGHDT and YNNKEL (reference sequence). CDR3 length: 17 amino acids. The CDR3 DNA follows: TGTGCCAGCAGCCCCAGGGGGGGAACCTTAGCCAAAAACATTCAGTACTTC. Protein product: CASSPRGGTLAKNIQYF.

This clonotype has more than one count but fewer than ten. The rearrangement joins TRBV7-2 to TRBJ1-6; no definite D call. Germline V gene sequence: CDR1 SGHTA, CDR2 FQGNSA. V lost 1 base and J lost 10, with 20 bases in between. This CDR3 spans 17 amino acids. CDR3 sequence (DNA): TGTGCCAGCAGCTTAGTCCGCCAGGCTGGGGTGGGGTCACCCCTCCACTTT. Translation: CASSLVRQAGVGSPLHF. Using reference TRBV7-2 and TRBJ1-6 for the parts outside the CDR3, the full variable domain is GAGVSQSPSNKVTEKGKDVELRCDPISGHTALYWYRQSLGQGLEFLIYFQGNSAPDKSGLPSDRFSAERTGGSVSTLTIQRTQQEDSAVYLCASSLVRQAGVGSPLHFGNGTRLTVT.

This clonotype appeared a few times. The J gene is TRBJ2-7, the V gene TRBV10-3, with TRBD2 as a possible D gene (5 bases). V lost 3 bases and J lost 3, with 12 bases in between. CDR3 size: 14 residues. Per germline, CDR1 ENHRY and CDR2 SYGVKD. The CDR3 sequence: CAISEEGSLYEQYF. Here the CDR3 DNA reads TGTGCCATCAGTGAAGAGGGATCTCTCTACGAGCAGTACTTC.

Concerning this clonotype: At one of its ends the junction is not consistent with the germline gene, which may arise from a read error. The rearrangement joins TRBV4-1 to TRBJ2-1; 14 bases align to TRBD2. The germline V gene has CDR1 MGHRA and CDR2 YSYEKL. The CDR3 length is 18 residues. The CDR3 loop is CASGRTSGGPPSYNEQSF. The DNA of the CDR3 is TGCGCCAGCGGACGGACTAGCGGGGGGCCGCCTTCCTACAATGAGCAGTCCTTC.

The chain joins TRBV5-4 to TRBJ2-7; D is possibly TRBD2 (5 bases). This CDR3 contains 15 residues. Deletions cut 7 bases from V and 6 bases from J, with 23 bases between. CDR1 SGHNT and CDR2 YYREEE come from the germline V gene (reference sequence). The DNA of the CDR3 is TGTGCCAGCTCCAAACCTCCGGGAAGTAGAAGCGAGCAGTACTTC. Amino acid sequence: CASSKPPGSRSEQYF. The full variable domain, rest sourced from reference TRBV5-4 and TRBJ2-7, is ETGVTQSPTHLIKTRGQQVTLRCSSQSGHNTVSWYQQALGQGPQFIFQYYREEENGRGNFPPRFSGLQFPNYSSELNVNALELDDSALYLCASSKPPGSRSEQYFGPGTRLTVT.

The chain carries TRBV2 and TRBJ2-3; 11 bases agree with TRBD2. With 7 bases clipped from V and 4 bases from J, the junction kept 4 bases outside the gene matches. CDR3 length: 14 residues. CDR1 and CDR2 from the germline V gene are SNHLY and FYNNEI. The CDR3 nucleotides are TGTGCCAGCAAACTAGCGGGAGTGGCAGATACGCAGTATTTT. Translating gives CASKLAGVADTQYF.

The CDR3 nucleotides read TGCAGCGTTGACCTAGGGGGCTACAATGAGCAGTTCTTC. This encodes CSVDLGGYNEQFF. The V call is TRBV29-1, the J call TRBJ2-1, with D perhaps matching TRBD1 (6 bases). The CDR3 sequence is 13 residues long. Germline V gene sequence: CDR1 SQVTM, CDR2 ANQGSEA. V was cut by 3 bases and J by 3 bases, with 9 bases left in between.

This clonotype was counted between two and nine times. This chain connects TRBV7-9 to TRBJ1-4; D gene unclear. Trimming cost V 8 bases and J 7 bases, with 11 bases left between them. The CDR3 contains 12 residues. The germline gives CDR1 SEHNR, CDR2 FQNEAQ (reference sequence). The CDR3 protein is CASEGIGEKLFF. The CDR3 DNA is TGTGCCAGCGAAGGGATAGGTGAAAAACTGTTTTTT.

V usage is TRBV29-1 and J usage is TRBJ2-7, with D perhaps TRBD1 (5 bases). The germline V gene has CDR1 SQVTM and CDR2 ANQGSEA. With 4 bases removed from V and 2 bases from J, the gap between germline ends came to 12 bases. The CDR3 spans 13 residues. The CDR3 DNA reads TGCAGCGTTGGGGTGGGGCCACCCTACGAGCAGTACTTC. This translates into CSVGVGPPYEQYF.

J is TRBJ1-6 and V is TRBV4-1; 11 positions match TRBD1. V lost 3 bases and J lost 7; bases outside the gene matches: 5. The CDR3 covers 16 residues. Germline V CDR1 and CDR2: MGHRA, YSYEKL. DNA for the CDR3: TGCGCCAGCAGCCACGTTGGGACAGGGGGGAATTCACCCCTCCACTTT. As protein: CASSHVGTGGNSPLHF.

This chain uses TRBV5-1 with TRBJ2-7, with D uncertain. Germline loops: CDR1 SGHRS, CDR2 YFSETQ. The CDR3 contains 13 residues. V gave up 4 bases and J gave up 2 bases, with 10 bases separating them. The CDR3 spells CASSNPPTYEQYF. In DNA form, the CDR3 reads TGCGCCAGCAGCAACCCACCTACCTACGAGCAGTACTTC.

This chain links TRBV18 with TRBJ2-5; D call uncertain. CDR1 is KGHSH and CDR2 is LQKENI in the germline V gene. CDR3 length equals 14 residues. V dropped 0 bases and J dropped 2 bases, with 7 bases sitting between them. This CDR3 reads CASSPPAVQETQYF. The CDR3 DNA reads as TGTGCCAGCTCACCACCGGCAGTTCAAGAGACCCAGTACTTC.